This TCR beta chain is from a study of blood T cell repertoires in COVID-19. Repertoires were generated with immunoSEQ multiplex PCR, while TCRdb's copy carries only in-frame clones and drops some. The sample carries fewer than 150,000 clones, 75% to 90% recorded once. Sequencing was carried out using PBMCs or T cells enriched from blood (not recorded which). The sequence came from a man younger than 40 who had recovered from COVID-19.

In DNA, the CDR3 is TGTGCCAGCAGCCCCCGGGGAGGAAACACCATATATTTT. The encoded protein is CASSPRGGNTIYF. The V and J genes are TRBV3-1 (or the pseudogene TRBV3-2) and TRBJ1-3; no firm D call. The CDR3 spans 13 residues. CDR1 is LGHDT, CDR2 YNNKEL, per germline (reference sequence). Deletions cut 4 bases from V and 4 bases from J, with 8 bases between.